This TCR beta chain was identified during a study of post-analysis software for immune sequencing data. Per germline, CDR1 SGHNT and CDR2 YYREEE (reference sequence). The CDR3 sequence is 18 residues long. J lost 0 bases, V lost 3 bases, and 12 bases had no gene match. This clonotype showed up just a few times. Included in the TCR beta cDNA libraries were unique molecular identifiers. TCRdb reprocessed the PCR reads with MiXCR, giving one entry per CDR3 protein. Seen here are about 160,000 distinct CDR3 sequences, roughly 34% observed once, and the top ten hold under 30%. The chain couples TRBV5-4 to TRBJ2-7; TRBD2 matches at 10 bases. This clonotype was obtained from a girl aged 5-17 years with multiple sclerosis. Sequenced here: blood, sampled after autologous hematopoietic stem cell transplantation. The CDR3 sequence is CASSSTSGNVGSSYEQYF. DNA for the CDR3: TGTGCCAGCAGCTCCACTAGCGGGAACGTAGGAAGCTCCTACGAGCAGTACTTC.